Below are 14 T cell receptor beta chains sequenced from a single sample in a study of response to subunit inactivated influenza vaccine. TCRdb redid the calling of the RT-PCR reads with MiXCR, one entry per CDR3 protein. The table shows roughly 760,000 distinct CDR3 sequences, with over 20% occurring only once. The source was PBMCs from blood, collected approximately 5 days after vaccination. Receptor source: a man aged 50-60 years who received an inactivated influenza vaccine.

In its sample, this clonotype was seen a few times. V usage is TRBV7-9 and J usage is TRBJ1-5; 7 nucleotides align to TRBD1. After removal of 5 bases from V and 7 bases from J, the junction contained 5 bases not matched to a gene. The CDR3 runs 13 residues. Germline loops: CDR1 SEHNR, CDR2 FQNEAQ (reference sequence). Written as DNA, the CDR3 is TGTGCCAGCAGCCAGGGGGGGGACCAGCCCCAGCATTTT. It yields the protein CASSQGGDQPQHF.

This clonotype was recorded many times. The chain recombines TRBV11-2 with TRBJ2-1, with D unresolved. V lost 1 base and J 8 bases, leaving 6 bases between the germline ends. Germline V gene sequence: CDR1 SGHAT, CDR2 FQNNGV. There are 12 residues in the CDR3. The CDR3, as DNA: TGTGCCAGCAGCTTAGGGGTATATGAGCAGTTCTTC. It is translated as CASSLGVYEQFF.

Concerning this clonotype itself: Since a much larger clone is just one base distant, this may be a read error. This chain connects TRBV12-3 or TRBV12-4 to TRBJ2-1; a possible D gene is TRBD1 (5 bases). CDR3 length equals 15 residues. V was trimmed by 2 bases and J by 5 bases, leaving 13 bases between them. This CDR3 is CASSLRSGFHNEQFF. The CDR3 region has the DNA TGTGCCAGCAGTTTAAGGTCAGGGTTCCACAATGAGCAGTTCTTC.

This clonotype was seen more than once but under ten times. The gene calls are TRBV4-3 and TRBJ2-3; D may be TRBD2 (5 bases). V lost 0 bases and J lost 3, with 13 bases in between. Germline V lookup: CDR1 LGHNA, CDR2 YSLEER. This CDR3 spans 16 amino acids. CDR3: CASSQDRYRGTDTQYF. The DNA for the CDR3 is TGCGCCAGCAGCCAAGATCGTTACCGGGGTACAGATACGCAGTATTTT.

This chain links TRBV5-1 with TRBJ1-2; 7 bases map to TRBD1. The CDR3 is 14 amino acids. V was clipped by 4 bases and J by 7 bases; unmatched bases: 10. Germline V gene lookup returns CDR1 SGHRS and CDR2 YFSETQ. The CDR3: CASSGTASRPGYTF. CDR3 in DNA: TGCGCCAGCAGCGGGACAGCAAGTAGGCCTGGCTACACCTTC.

This clonotype showed up just a few times. The rearrangement uses TRBV4-3 and TRBJ1-2; 9 bases align to TRBD1. This CDR3 region has 16 residues. Germline loops: CDR1 LGHNA, CDR2 YSLEER. Trimming removed 1 base from V and 5 bases from J; junction bases left unmatched: 8. CDR3 protein: CASSQVSGTGNYGYTF. CDR3 DNA sequence: TGCGCCAGCAGCCAAGTTTCCGGGACAGGGAATTATGGCTACACCTTC.

The sample holds a few counts of this clonotype. This rearrangement joins TRBV6-1 to TRBJ2-7; no definite D call. V gave up 6 bases and J gave up 0 bases, with 9 bases separating them. From germline, CDR1 is MNHNS and CDR2 SASEGT. This CDR3 is built from 13 residues. CDR3 sequence: CASSRSASYEQYF. CDR3 nucleotides: TGTGCCAGCAGCAGGTCCGCCTCCTACGAGCAGTACTTC.

The chain couples TRBV7-8 to TRBJ2-1; D is ambiguous. V lost 1 base, J lost 5 bases, and 9 bases lay in between. Germline assignment: CDR1 SGHVS and CDR2 FQNEAQ. The CDR3 length is 14 residues. CDR3 sequence reads: CASSLVFVNNEQFF. The CDR3 DNA reads TGTGCCAGCAGCTTAGTGTTCGTCAACAATGAGCAGTTCTTC.

The chain recombines TRBV7-2 with TRBJ1-6; D is undetermined. The CDR3 is 14 residues long. Trimming took off 2 bases at V and 5 bases at J, with 7 bases between the two ends. Germline CDR1 SGHTA, CDR2 FQGNSA. The CDR3 loop reads CASSLQSDNSPLHF. CDR3 nucleotide sequence: TGTGCCAGCAGCTTACAGAGTGATAATTCACCCCTCCACTTT. Filled out from reference TRBV7-2 and TRBJ1-6, the complete variable domain reads GAGVSQSPSNKVTEKGKDVELRCDPISGHTALYWYRQSLGQGLEFLIYFQGNSAPDKSGLPSDRFSAERTGGSVSTLTIQRTQQEDSAVYLCASSLQSDNSPLHFGNGTRLTVT.

The chain is built from TRBV27 and TRBJ1-6; D gene uncertain. The CDR3 has 16 amino acids. Per germline, CDR1 MNHEY and CDR2 SMNVEV (reference sequence). With 5 bases removed from V and 7 bases from J, the gap between germline ends came to 18 bases. The CDR3, as DNA: TGTGCCAGCAGTAGGGCCCTTTACGGTGGGAATTCACCCCTCCACTTT. Its protein product is CASSRALYGGNSPLHF.

This sequence joins TRBV29-1 and TRBJ2-1; D is undetermined. Trimming left V 5 bases short and J 3 bases short, with 8 bases between. The CDR3 sequence is 12 residues long. Germline CDR1 SQVTM, CDR2 ANQGSEA. CDR3 in amino acids: CSVYSNYNEQFF. As DNA, the CDR3 is TGCAGCGTTTACAGTAACTACAATGAGCAGTTCTTC.

The chain has TRBV4-1 and TRBJ1-2; no clear D gene. V was pared by 3 bases and J by 8 bases, with 16 bases between. CDR1 and CDR2 from the germline V gene are MGHRA and YSYEKL. The CDR3 loop spans 14 amino acids. Here the CDR3 DNA reads TGCGCCAGCAGCCAGTCTGTCCTTTTTGAGGGCTACACCTTC. Translated: CASSQSVLFEGYTF.

This clonotype showed up just once. The junction does not match germline at one end; this may be a read error. The V and J genes are TRBV6-1 and TRBJ2-6; either TRBD1 or TRBD2 may fit D (6 bases each). CDR1 and CDR2 from the germline V gene are MNHNS and SASEGT. The CDR3 loop spans 16 amino acids. The CDR3 region has the DNA TGTGCCAGCAGTGCATGGGGGGCGCATGGGGCCAACGCCCTGACTTTC. Its protein product is CASSAWGAHGANALTF.

This clonotype was seen only a few times. The rearrangement uses TRBV28 and TRBJ2-5; 7 nucleotides align to TRBD1. In germline, CDR1 is MDHEN, CDR2 SYDVKM. The CDR3 spans 15 residues. The junction had 13 bases not matched to a gene; V was cut back by 7 bases and J by 5 bases. The CDR3 is CASTVRGQPRETQYF. The CDR3 bases are TGTGCCAGCACCGTGAGGGGGCAGCCTCGGGAGACCCAGTACTTC.